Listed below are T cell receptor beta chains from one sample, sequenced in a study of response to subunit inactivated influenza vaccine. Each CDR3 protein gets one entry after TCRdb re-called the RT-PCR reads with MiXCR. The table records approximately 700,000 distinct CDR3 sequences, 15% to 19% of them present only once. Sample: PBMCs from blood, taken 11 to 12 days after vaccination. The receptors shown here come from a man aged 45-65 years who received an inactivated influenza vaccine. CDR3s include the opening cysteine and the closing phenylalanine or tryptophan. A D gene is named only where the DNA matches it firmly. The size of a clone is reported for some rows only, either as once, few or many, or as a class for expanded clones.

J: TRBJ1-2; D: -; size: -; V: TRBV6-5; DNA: TGTGCCAGCACAGAAGGCTATGGCTACACCTTC; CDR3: CASTEGYGYTF
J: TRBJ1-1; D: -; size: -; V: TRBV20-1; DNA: TGCAGTGCTCGGCCAGGGTCCAGGAAGACTGAAGCTTTCTTT; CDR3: CSARPGSRKTEAFF
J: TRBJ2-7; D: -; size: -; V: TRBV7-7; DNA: TGTGCTAGCAGCTTACAAGCGGGTCCGGGCCAGGTGCAGTACTTC; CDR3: CASSLQAGPGQVQYF
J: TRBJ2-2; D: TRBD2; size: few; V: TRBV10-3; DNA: TGTGCCATCAGTGTCGGGCTAGCGGGAGTTCACACCGGGGAGCTGTTTTTT; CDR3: CAISVGLAGVHTGELFF
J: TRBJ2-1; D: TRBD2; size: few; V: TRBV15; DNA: TGTGCCACCAGCAGAGCCGGACTAGTAGCCTACAATGAGCAGTTCTTC; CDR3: CATSRAGLVAYNEQFF
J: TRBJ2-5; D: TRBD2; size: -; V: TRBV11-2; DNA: TGTGCCAGCAGTTACGGACTAGCGGGCTGGTACCAAGAGACCCAGTACTTC; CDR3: CASSYGLAGWYQETQYF
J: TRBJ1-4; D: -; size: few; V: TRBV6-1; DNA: TGTGCCAGCAGGCAAGGACGAAATAATGAAAAACTGTTTTTT; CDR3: CASRQGRNNEKLFF
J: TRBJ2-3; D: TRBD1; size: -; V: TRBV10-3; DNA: TGTGCCATCAGTGGACAGGGGAAAGGCACAGATACGCAGTATTTT; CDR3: CAISGQGKGTDTQYF
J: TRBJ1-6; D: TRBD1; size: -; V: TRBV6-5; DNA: TGTGCCAGCAGTTACTCGACCATCAGGGGGGCCTCTTCACCCCTCCACTTT; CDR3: CASSYSTIRGASSPLHF
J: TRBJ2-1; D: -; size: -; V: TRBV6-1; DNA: TGTGCCAGCACTATTAGATATGGGAGTGGCTATGAGCAGTTCTTC; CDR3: CASTIRYGSGYEQFF
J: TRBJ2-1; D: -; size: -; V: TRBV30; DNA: TGTGCCTGGGAGCCCGGAAACAATGAGCAGTTCTTC; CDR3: CAWEPGNNEQFF
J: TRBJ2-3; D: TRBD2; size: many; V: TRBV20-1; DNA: TGCAGTGCTAAAGGGACTAGCGGGAGGGCCGGAACAGATACGCAGTATTTT; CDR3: CSAKGTSGRAGTDTQYF
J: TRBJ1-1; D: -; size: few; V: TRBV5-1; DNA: TGCGCCAGCAGCTTGGCCTCGGGTTTGGCGGAAGCTTTCTTT; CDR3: CASSLASGLAEAFF
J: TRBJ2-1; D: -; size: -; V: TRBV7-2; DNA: TGTGCCAGCAGTCCTAGAATACGGGATGAGCAGTTCTTC; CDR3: CASSPRIRDEQFF
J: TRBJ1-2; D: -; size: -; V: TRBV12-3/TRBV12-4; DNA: TGTGCCAGCAGTTCAACCCGTTTGGGGGGAAACTATGGCTACACCTTC; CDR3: CASSSTRLGGNYGYTF